Below, one T cell receptor (beta chain) is given with its context. Its antigen is unknown. At one boundary the junction diverges from the germline segment, which might be a read error. The sequencer was an Illumina NovaSeq 6000. TCRalpha and TCRbeta cDNA libraries were constructed by 5'RACE with constant-segment primers, with sample barcodes and unique molecular identifiers being introduced. Trizol reagent was used to extract RNA from every sample. Amplification of the libraries took two PCR steps, and the second step added a second sample barcode plus Illumina TruSeq adapters. Libraries were sequenced on an Illumina NovaSeq with 2 x 150 bp paired-end reads. Per the original workflow: Demultiplexing of reads and collapsing into UMI-guided consensus sequences were performed with migec v1.2.7. Using mixcr v2.1.11, UMI consensuses were aligned to TRA and TRB V and J templates and then assembled into clonotypes. A clonotype was counted as expanded or contracted only when both edgeR and NoisET called the clonotype significant, with the noise models trained on biological replicates. For edgeR calls, the thresholds were a false discovery rate-adjusted p below 0.01 and a log2 fold-change of 1. As an exploratory analysis of dynamics, max-normalized trajectories of the 1000 most abundant clonotypes were examined with PCA combined with hierarchical clustering. The CD4 or CD8 phenotype of responding clones was assigned using the separately sequenced CD4+ and CD8+ repertoires. TCRdb trimmed the raw reads at Q25, called clones with MiXCR and kept productive beta chains. Identical CDR3 proteins give one entry, which carries the most common genes and DNA. The V and J calls come from TCRdb's annotation, not from the publication. The sample contains hundreds of thousands of distinct CDR3 sequences, under 25% of them found a single time. Around 14% of the sample rests with the top ten.

This sample was included in a study of T-cell memory formation after mild COVID-19 (dated by TCRdb to 2020 to 2023). Turning to the overall study: Most TCR sequence clusters were specific to one of the two donors. T-cell clones expanding and contracting after mild COVID-19 in a couple of donors were tracked by longitudinal TCRalpha and TCRbeta repertoire sequencing. Two young, previously healthy adult volunteers, one female and one male, were included in the cohort.

In the germline V gene, CDR1 corresponds to SGHRS and CDR2 to YFSETQ. From its cysteine to its phenylalanine, the CDR3 spans 13 amino acids. Left in the record is the CDR3 DNA by itself, 39 bases read in frame from the first base. On the study overall, not on this receptor specifically: Contracting CD4+ clones appeared mostly in the CM and EM memory subsets, whereas CD8+ clones were enriched in EMRA. Only a couple of mild cases were covered in the study, and larger cohorts including severe cases with pre-infection samples were considered necessary. Some responding clones were found in pre-infection memory, which suggests that pre-existing cross-reactive memory T cells took part in the SARS-CoV-2 response. Whether the second-wave clones peaking on day 37 were SARS-CoV-2 specific was not confirmed. Balanced CD4/CD8 phenotypes were observed for clones contracting from day 15 to 85, whereas a bias towards CD4+ was observed for a second wave of clones expanding from day 15 to 37.

Ficoll-Paque density gradient centrifugation was the method used to isolate PBMCs. Sequenced material: PBMCs or a T cell subset sorted from them (not recorded which). The clonotype originates from an adult woman who had mild COVID-19 (a few samples of this study predate the infection). The sample titles of this study are shuffled in the database, so cell type and time point are left out; the donor was told from shared clones. The chain was built from TRBV5-1 and TRBJ1-1; D gene: possibly TRBD1, on 6 matching bases. The encoded CDR3 is CASRLGAGREAFF. Read as DNA, the sequence is TGCGCCAGCAGATTGGGGGCAGGGAGAGAAGCTTTCTTT.